This T cell receptor (beta chain) was observed in a study of T cell changes during pregnancy in multiple sclerosis. Per germline, CDR1 WSHSY and CDR2 SAAADI. The length of the CDR3 is 13 residues. J lost 3 bases, V lost 6 bases, and 2 bases had no gene match. Some clones are missing from TCRdb's copy, which holds only in-frame ones; the method was immunoSEQ multiplex PCR. There are about 42,000 clones in the sample; roughly 96% occur only once, and roughly 1% lies in the top ten. The sample was peripheral blood, taken in the second trimester of pregnancy. This clonotype originated in a female donor with multiple sclerosis, enrolled in a pregnancy study. V and J are TRBV10-2 and TRBJ2-7; 10 bases are a match to TRBD2. As DNA, the CDR3 is TGCGCCAGCAGGGGACTAGCGAGCTACGAGCAGTACTTC. Protein product: CASRGLASYEQYF.